This T cell receptor (beta chain) was sequenced during a study of response to subunit inactivated influenza vaccine. Study results and limitations: The authors put forward the suggestion that each seasonal influenza vaccination may bring in only a limited number of new T cells.

CDR3 size: 14 residues. Trimming cost V 0 bases and J 2 bases, with 7 bases left between them. Per germline, CDR1 SGDLS and CDR2 YYNGEE. This clonotype showed up many times. Its specificity is unknown. TCRdb re-called the RT-PCR reads with MiXCR, one entry per CDR3 protein. The profile shows over 750,000 distinct CDR3 sequences, over 20% of them singletons. The rearrangement links TRBV9 to TRBJ2-3; no firm D call. The sample here was PBMCs from blood, taken around 5 days after vaccination. This receptor was taken from a man aged 50-59 years who received an inactivated influenza vaccine. CDR3 DNA: TGTGCCAGCAGCGTAGCTGCTTTCACAGATACGCAGTATTTT. It yields the protein CASSVAAFTDTQYF.